The 18 T cell receptor beta chains presented below share a single source sample, sequenced in a study of blood T cells in healthy people across ages. The second PCR ran about 7 to 12 cycles with a sample-barcoded 5' primer and J-beta primers. TCRdb processed the 5' RACE reads anew with MiXCR; each CDR3 protein has one entry. This sample has approximately 1.5 million distinct CDR3 sequences, with about 31% found just once. Sequenced sample: blood. The receptor set was obtained from a woman younger than 45 in good health.

The rearrangement uses TRBV3-1 and TRBJ1-2; D is perhaps TRBD1 (6 bases). This CDR3 has 16 residues. CDR1 is LGHDT and CDR2 is YNNKEL in the germline V gene (reference sequence). Trimming took 3 bases from V and 4 from J, leaving 18 bases between them. As DNA, the CDR3 is TGTGCCAGCAGCCACAACTATAGGGGGTCGGGCTATGGCTACACCTTC. It yields the protein CASSHNYRGSGYGYTF.

This clonotype was detected once. The rearrangement links TRBV20-1 to TRBJ1-3; TRBD1 aligns across 7 bases. The germline gives CDR1 DFQATT, CDR2 SNEGSKA (reference sequence). Trimming took 6 bases from V and 9 from J; bases not matched to a gene: 11. This CDR3 region has 13 residues. The CDR3 reads CSAKSGTASTIYF. The DNA of the CDR3 is TGCAGTGCCAAATCCGGGACAGCCTCCACCATATATTTT.

This clonotype occurred a few times. The chain has TRBV7-9 and TRBJ2-5; D is undetermined. Trimming removed 5 bases at V and 4 bases at J, with 14 bases between. Germline V CDR1 and CDR2: SEHNR, FQNEAQ (reference sequence). The CDR3 covers 14 residues. CDR3 in amino acids: CASSLPPSLETQYF. CDR3 bases: TGTGCCAGCAGCCTGCCCCCTAGTTTAGAGACCCAGTACTTC.

About this clonotype: One junction end does not reproduce the germline sequence, and a read error may be involved. The chain carries TRBV5-6 and TRBJ2-2; no clear D gene. CDR1 is SGHDT, CDR2 YYEEEE, per germline. This CDR3 has 14 amino acids. The CDR3 here is CAGSYDSNTGELFF. CDR3 in DNA: TGTGCCGGCAGCTACGACTCGAACACCGGGGAGCTGTTTTTT.

The sample holds a few counts of this clonotype. The chain has TRBV5-1 and TRBJ2-7; D is unresolved. This CDR3 is 14 amino acids long. Trimming took off 3 bases at V and 3 bases at J, with 13 bases between the two ends. Germline loops: CDR1 SGHRS, CDR2 YFSETQ. CDR3 protein: CASSSNDDVYEQYF. The DNA for the CDR3 is TGCGCCAGCAGCTCCAATGACGACGTCTACGAGCAGTACTTC.

The chain couples TRBV7-9 to TRBJ2-7; 10 bases align to TRBD2. The V and J ends lost 2 bases and 7 bases, in that order; junction bases with no gene match: 11. This CDR3 is 16 amino acids long. Germline CDR1 reads SEHNR; CDR2 reads FQNEAQ (reference sequence). The CDR3 loop is CASSLSSGLAVTEQYF. The CDR3 DNA is TGTGCCAGCAGCTTAAGTTCCGGACTAGCGGTTACGGAGCAGTACTTC.

About this clonotype itself: A much larger clone sits a single nucleotide away, making a read error possible. The chain links TRBV29-1 to TRBJ1-1; D perhaps matches TRBD1 (5 bases). This CDR3 is built from 12 residues. CDR1 and CDR2 from the germline V gene are SQVTM and ANQGSEA. The germline V and J ends were trimmed by 7 bases and 1 base, with 10 bases remaining between them. Here the CDR3 reads CSGARANTEAFF. In DNA, the CDR3 is TGCAGCGGTGCCAGGGCGAACACTGAAGCTTTCTTT. The full variable domain, rest sourced from reference TRBV29-1 and TRBJ1-1, is SAVISQKPSRDICQRGTSLTIQCQVDSQVTMMFWYRQQPGQSLTLIATANQGSEATYESGFVIDKFPISRPNLTFSTLTVSNMSPEDSSIYLCSGARANTEAFFGQGTRLTVV.

V gene TRBV20-1 combines with J gene TRBJ1-2; D is unresolved. CDR3 length equals 8 residues. Trimming shortened V by 7 bases and J by 10 bases, and 7 bases separated the two germline ends. Germline V gives CDR1 DFQATT, CDR2 SNEGSKA (reference sequence). The CDR3 here is CSDLLYTF. DNA for the CDR3: TGCAGTGATTTGCTCTACACCTTC.

Details on this clonotype: One end of the junction is discordant with germline, which a read error may explain. The rearrangement joins TRBV6-1 to TRBJ1-6; a weak D match, TRBD1 (6 bases). CDR3 length: 21 amino acids. Germline values: CDR1 MNHNS, CDR2 SASEGT. The CDR3 loop reads CASSERPLSGGWGGNNSPRHF. The CDR3 coding sequence is TGTGCCAGCAGTGAAAGGCCCTTGTCGGGGGGCTGGGGGGGGAATAATTCACCCCGCCACTTT.

This chain uses TRBV13 with TRBJ2-1; a possible D gene is TRBD2 (7 bases). The CDR3 extends over 17 amino acids. Germline CDR1 PRHDT, CDR2 FYEKMQ (reference sequence). Trimming took off 3 bases at V and 7 bases at J, with 22 bases between the two ends. The DNA for the CDR3 is TGTGCCAGCAGCTTGGTCCTCGGGTGGGGGGGCCTGAATGAGCAGTTCTTC. Translation gives CASSLVLGWGGLNEQFF.

This chain joins TRBV28 and TRBJ2-7; 8 bases align to TRBD1. Germline loops: CDR1 MDHEN, CDR2 SYDVKM. The CDR3 spans 15 residues. The J segment lost 2 bases and the V segment lost 6 bases, leaving 9 bases of the junction unmatched. CDR3 sequence: CASSLRDRKAYEQYF. In DNA form, the CDR3 reads TGTGCCAGCAGCCTTCGGGACAGGAAAGCCTACGAGCAGTACTTC.

The CDR3 here is CATSSDRDQETQYF. CDR3 in DNA: TGTGCCACCAGCAGCGACAGGGACCAAGAGACCCAGTACTTC. The chain recombines TRBV15 with TRBJ2-5; 7 bases agree with TRBD1. J was trimmed by 0 bases and V by 3 bases; bases with no gene match: 1. This CDR3 has 14 residues. CDR1 is LNHNV, CDR2 YYDKDF, per germline (reference sequence).

This clonotype occurred a few times. J is TRBJ2-1 and V is TRBV20-1; weak D call: TRBD2 (6 bases). The length of the CDR3 is 12 residues. Between the trimmed V and J ends, which lost 7 bases and 8 bases, there was a span of 15 bases. The V gene's germline CDR1 is DFQATT and CDR2 SNEGSKA (reference sequence). The CDR3 coding sequence is TGCAGTGTCCGGACCTGGAGGGATGAGCAGTTCTTC. This sequence encodes CSVRTWRDEQFF.

This clonotype was seen a handful of times. V usage is TRBV20-1 and J usage is TRBJ2-3, with D tentatively TRBD1 (6 bases). The V gene lost 6 bases and the J gene lost 2 bases, with 12 bases spanning the gap. Germline CDR1 reads DFQATT; CDR2 reads SNEGSKA (reference sequence). The CDR3 covers 13 residues. CDR3 region: CSAQGLTTDTQYF. CDR3 nucleotides: TGCAGTGCCCAGGGGCTAACCACAGATACGCAGTATTTT.

This clonotype was counted between two and nine times. V is TRBV14 and J is TRBJ2-1, with TRBD2 identical over 9 bases. The ends lost 2 bases at V and 9 bases at J; junction bases unmatched: 11. CDR3 length: 16 residues. Per the germline V gene, CDR1 is SGHDN and CDR2 is FVKESK. As DNA, the CDR3 is TGTGCCAGCAGCCAACAGAGACTAGCGGCTCGGAGTGAGCAGTTCTTC. It yields the protein CASSQQRLAARSEQFF.

This clonotype has more than one count but fewer than ten. This chain links TRBV12-3 or TRBV12-4 with TRBJ1-1, with 7 positions matching TRBD1. Trimming removed 6 bases from V and 4 bases from J; junction bases left unmatched: 5. The CDR3 consists of 13 residues. CDR3 sequence reads: CASRKTGSTEAFF. As DNA, the CDR3 is TGTGCCAGCAGGAAGACAGGGTCCACTGAAGCTTTCTTT.

The chain joins TRBV6-5 to TRBJ2-7; 7 bases align to TRBD2. Germline CDR1 and CDR2: MNHEY and SVGAGI. The CDR3 length is 14 residues. V dropped 2 bases and J dropped 6; count of bases not matched to a gene: 7. The CDR3: CASSYGGVEREQYF. The DNA for the CDR3 is TGTGCCAGCAGTTACGGGGGGGTCGAGCGCGAGCAGTACTTC.

This clonotype was detected only a few times. The chain joins TRBV12-3 or TRBV12-4 to TRBJ1-1, with D hard to call. CDR3 length: 11 residues. Deletions cut 5 bases from V and 6 bases from J, with 7 bases between. Written as DNA, the CDR3 is TGTGCCAGCAGTCGTTACGCTGAAGCTTTCTTT. Its protein is CASSRYAEAFF.